This T cell receptor (beta chain) was identified in a study of cytomegalovirus exposure and HLA in healthy donors (dated by TCRdb to 2016 to 2017). Background for the entire study: According to an earlier analysis of 450 to 650 of the donors, about 190 million T cells yielded over 90 million unique TCR beta sequences and approximately 300 Gb of sequence data. Among about 390 genotyped donors of the cohort, an average of 235,054 unique TCR beta nucleotide sequences were sequenced per donor, about a sixth of them non-productive. Rather than drawing on any new phenotypic data, the later analysis identified candidate immune exposures from TCR beta sequences and the way those sequences occurred across donors. The study was designed to test whether signatures of past pathogen exposure could be identified by cataloging public T cell receptors. An earlier analysis of some 500 of the donors applied high-throughput TCR beta sequencing to assess whether each TCR beta V gene segment acted as functional or pseudogenic. HLA typing included class I and class II loci at four-digit resolution. About 5 DR-DQ haplotypes were handled as single units for association and clustering, since linkage in the cohort was strong. In a later genetic analysis, genome-wide SNP genotypes for about three fifths of the roughly 670 donors were used, and that subset was treated as a discovery cohort. In addition to the first cohort of 650 to 750 subjects, a separate validation cohort of 100 to 150 different subjects was used. The number of typed donors differed by locus: 629-630 for A, B, C, DRB1 and DQB1; some 500 for DQA1; approximately 600 for DPA1; and roughly 470 for DPB1. Roughly 320 gigabases of sequencing data and roughly 80 million unique TCR sequences made up an early release that covered over 550 HLA-typed donors. To predict cytomegalovirus infection status, the study brought together high-throughput TCR immunosequencing, statistical association of individual TCRs with disease status, and machine learning. Among the roughly 430 genotyped donors, roughly 80% belonged to the genetic ancestry cluster associated with self-reported Caucasian donors. Donor age, sex, ethnicity and CMV serostatus were compiled alongside the repertoire data. A later analysis re-analyzed previously published TCR beta repertoires from approximately 700 donors and added high-resolution HLA genotyping to study TCR occurrence patterns. All discovery cohort repertoires had been generated using a single sequencing platform. The study profiled the T cell repertoires of under 850 subjects by immunosequencing and related them to cytomegalovirus serostatus.

Libraries were constructed by the immunoSEQ multiplex PCR assay. The multiplex PCR relied on a mix of 60 forward primers for TCR Vbeta segments and 13 reverse primers for TCR Jbeta segments. Amplification of the CDR3 region of rearranged TCR beta genes was performed with a multiplex PCR assay on genomic DNA. On the Illumina HiSeq System, the amplified TCR beta libraries were sequenced as 87-base-pair reads. Concerning the study's data processing: Across the roughly 670 repertoires, a later analysis counted around 80 million unique TCR beta chains, 9.5 million to 13 million of which were shared by at least two donors. Raw reads were error-corrected and collapsed into unique sequences by a nearest-neighbor algorithm in which closely related sequences were merged to remove PCR and sequencing errors. CDR3 sequences were aligned to IMGT reference sequences to assign V, D and J gene segments. For a sequence to be retained, at least a six-nucleotide match to both a V gene segment and a J gene segment was required. A rearrangement counted as productive if the CDR3 had no stop codons and remained in frame with V and J, and every other rearrangement counted as non-productive. Following IMGT convention, CDR3 was defined as the stretch from the second conserved V-encoded cysteine up to the conserved J-encoded phenylalanine. Sequences without an unambiguous match to a single V gene segment were excluded from the earlier analysis of approximately 600 of the donors. In an earlier analysis of around 590 of the donors, a V segment was called functional when productive rearrangements were above 56.7%, and segregating when the standard deviation between donors exceeded 5%. To diagnose cytomegalovirus status from the catalog of TCR beta chain sequences, a statistical classification framework was built. V and J gene assignment, in a later analysis, came from comparing TCR nucleotide sequences with IMGT/GENE-DB human TR gene sequences. In a later analysis, CDR3 sequences and most-parsimonious VDJ recombination scenarios were assigned using the TCRdist pipeline. In a later analysis, every TCR beta chain was defined by the combination of its CDR3 amino acid sequence and its V-gene family, and reads without a unique V-gene family were dropped. As a way to deal with suspected cross-contamination and a sequencing artifact, a later analysis dropped 450 to 700 nucleotide sequences that were highly shared and had low generation probability. In a later analysis, a clonal expansion index was calculated for each public chain from normalized within-repertoire ranks of inferred template counts. Generation probabilities in a later analysis came from a VDJ recombination model fitted to out-of-frame rearrangements, and those results were checked against IGoR. Hypergeometric tests were used in a later analysis to score TCR-TCR, TCR-HLA and TCR-CMV co-occurrence, with a repertoire-size bias correction applied to the TCR pairs. In a later analysis, false discovery rates were estimated by permuting HLA or CMV assignments 20 times. In a later analysis, co-occurring TCRs were grouped with DBSCAN, and TCRdist sequence similarity was added when clustering was performed within HLA-allele-positive subsets. Co-occurrence clustering excluded repertoires with fewer than 30,000 or more than 120,000 public chains, plus five with anomalous nucleotide sharing. Not all clones reach the TCRdb copy of this immuneACCESS table, which keeps in-frame sequences only. Checked studies attribute under half of the gap to unresolved V genes and leave the rest unexplained. V and J calls and clone size are those listed in that table; D and trimming were worked out from the DNA. In this sample the table shows about 69,000 clones, less than 75% of which occur a single time. The top ten hold about 10% of the sample.

In total, 630 or so healthy bone marrow donors made up the cohort. All cohort members were sampled while nominally healthy, although unrecorded immune exposures were likely present. The donor was CMV seronegative and was included in the group of under 450 seronegative cohort members. Every donor gave a peripheral blood sample, and the peripheral blood mononuclear cells from that sample were used for TCR beta sequencing. Genomic DNA was extracted from the blood cell samples with the Qiagen DNeasy Blood Extraction Kit. This clone was seen a few times. Its antigen target is currently unknown. Per-nucleotide qualities are absent, and no much larger clonotype sits a single base away. V drops 3 bases and J drops 10 bases, leaving 9 bases in between. The germline V gene yields SNHLY for CDR1 and FYNNEI for CDR2. Spanning cysteine to phenylalanine, the CDR3 consists of 11 amino acids. The retained sequence is limited to the CDR3, 33 bases, with the frame set at the first base.

Results and caveats for the whole study, not just this receptor: A cluster of highly shared sequence variants was judged likely to represent a technical artifact of the sequencing pipeline. The authors suggested that the approach could potentially be extended to other disease states and immunological phenotypes. A later genetic analysis reported fewer N-insertions in productive TCRs among donors in an Asian-associated ancestry cluster than the roughly 700-donor mean. Most TCR sequences were observed very rarely across donors, whereas some public TCRs were present in many individuals. For the cohort, immune exposure information was limited to CMV serostatus. In a later analysis, most CMV-associated TCR beta chains were found to appear HLA-restricted, with HLA associations seemingly driven largely by CMV exposure. In a later analysis, TCR association rates were found to vary across HLA loci, with the most associated TCRs seen for DRB1 alleles and the fewest for HLA-C alleles. In a later analysis, HLA-associated TCR beta chains were found to be more clonally expanded and to have lower generation probabilities than equally common non-associated chains. Correlated functional status among segregating V segments might reflect linkage disequilibrium, but an unknown experimental factor could not be ruled out. Because HLA typing was missing for some donors at each locus, association tests included only the typed subset. In an earlier analysis of a few hundred of the donors, most TCR beta V segments were observed in productive rearrangements about 90% or about 30% of the time, broadly matching IMGT annotations. When HLA alleles, especially DR and DQ, strongly co-occurred, attributing TCR associations to individual alleles was difficult. The classifier was reported to diagnose cytomegalovirus status with high specificity and sensitivity in both the original and validation cohorts. A later analysis reported that several top co-occurrence clusters appeared linked to parvovirus B19, influenza, CMV and Epstein-Barr virus. Because counts were too low, fewer than 20 rarely observed V segments, including chromosome 9 orphons, were excluded from the earlier analysis of some 590 of the donors. Sequencing depth was assumed to be roughly uniform across donors in the presence/absence analyses, though that assumption may not hold. This cohort had only TCR beta chains sequenced, and the lack of alpha or paired-chain data limited which features could be detected. The study listed approximately 150 TCR beta chains as associated with cytomegalovirus. A later genetic analysis associated a missense DCLRE1C variant with V-gene and J-gene trimming of TCR beta chains, and an independent cohort replicated the association. Specific HLA alleles were associated with 16,951 TCR beta sequences at a false discovery rate of 0.05 in a later analysis. Some IMGT-functional V segments, including TRBV6-2 and TRBV6-3, could not be distinguished by the 87-base-pair reads and were therefore excluded. A further reported finding was that TCR beta sequences accurately predicted the HLA-A and HLA-B alleles for most subjects in the first cohort. A few of the identified cytomegalovirus-associated TCR beta chains were confirmed in vitro to be specific for cytomegalovirus antigens.

Material for sequencing was PBMCs. The receptor's source is a woman aged 25-40 years in good health and CMV-seronegative. Recombination connected TRBV2 to TRBJ1-1, with TRBD1 as a weak D call on 5 bases. The CDR3 region has the sequence CASSEGLGAFF. Read as DNA, the sequence is TGTGCCAGCAGTGAGGGGCTGGGAGCTTTCTTT.